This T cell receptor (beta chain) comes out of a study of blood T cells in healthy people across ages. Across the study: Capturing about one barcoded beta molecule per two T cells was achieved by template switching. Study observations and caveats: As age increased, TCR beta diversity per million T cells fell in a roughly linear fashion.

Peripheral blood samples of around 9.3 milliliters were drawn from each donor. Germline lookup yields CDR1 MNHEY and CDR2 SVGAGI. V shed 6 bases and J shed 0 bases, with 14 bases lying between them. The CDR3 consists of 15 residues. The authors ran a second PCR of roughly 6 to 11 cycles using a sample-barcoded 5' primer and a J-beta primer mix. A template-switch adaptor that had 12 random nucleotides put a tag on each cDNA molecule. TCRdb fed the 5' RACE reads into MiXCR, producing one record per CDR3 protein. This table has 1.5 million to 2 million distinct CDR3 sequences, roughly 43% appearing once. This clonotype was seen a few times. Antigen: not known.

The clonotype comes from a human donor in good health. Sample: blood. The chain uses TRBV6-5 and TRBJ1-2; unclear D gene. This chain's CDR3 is CASSQGRYTNYGYTF. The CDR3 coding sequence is TGTGCCAGCAGCCAAGGCCGGTATACTAACTATGGCTACACCTTC.